In its sample, the clone carrying this T cell receptor beta chain was seen a few times. The antigen remains unidentified. The CDR3 sequence is 19 residues long. Germline assignment: CDR1 SGHRS and CDR2 YFSETQ. J was trimmed by 0 bases and V by 3 bases; bases with no gene match: 13. A second PCR, run for roughly 7 to 12 cycles, used a sample-barcoded 5' primer plus a J-beta primer mix. A template-switch adaptor that had 12 random nucleotides put a tag on each cDNA molecule. TCRdb analysed the 5' RACE reads with MiXCR anew, one entry per CDR3 protein. Of roughly 2 million distinct CDR3 sequences in the sample, roughly 52% were seen once. These data come from a study of blood T cells in healthy people across ages. Study-level results: More naive CD4+ cells and higher diversity were found in long-lived than in aged donors.

The chain couples TRBV5-1 to TRBJ2-7; TRBD1 matches at 12 bases. The sample taken for sequencing was blood. The source is a middle-aged woman in good health. CDR3 DNA sequence: TGCGCCAGCAGCTCGGGGACAGGGGGCGCTTGGAGGGCCTCCTACGAGCAGTACTTC. It translates to CASSSGTGGAWRASYEQYF.